This T cell receptor beta chain was retrieved from a study of PD-L1 blockade in urothelial cancer. Clones were read by immunoSEQ multiplex PCR, and TCRdb kept only the in-frame ones, dropping some. The sample has around 100,000 clones; approximately 90% are singletons. As to time point: peripheral blood 6 weeks after treatment start. Points on this clone: The antigen is undetermined.

Study-level results: At 3 weeks on treatment, tumor-associated clones expanded more with durable benefit.

The sequence was obtained from a man aged 55 to 70 with urothelial cancer. The source was PBMCs, collected around atezolizumab (anti-PD-L1) treatment.

CDR3 loop: CASSLDPGNTEAFF. The CDR3 DNA reads as TGCGCCAGCAGCTTGGATCCGGGAAACACTGAAGCTTTCTTT. The chain recombines TRBV5-1 with TRBJ1-1, with no clear D. Germline CDR1 and CDR2: SGHRS and YFSETQ. This CDR3 is 14 amino acids long. The germline V and J ends were trimmed by 0 bases and 2 bases, with 8 bases remaining between them.